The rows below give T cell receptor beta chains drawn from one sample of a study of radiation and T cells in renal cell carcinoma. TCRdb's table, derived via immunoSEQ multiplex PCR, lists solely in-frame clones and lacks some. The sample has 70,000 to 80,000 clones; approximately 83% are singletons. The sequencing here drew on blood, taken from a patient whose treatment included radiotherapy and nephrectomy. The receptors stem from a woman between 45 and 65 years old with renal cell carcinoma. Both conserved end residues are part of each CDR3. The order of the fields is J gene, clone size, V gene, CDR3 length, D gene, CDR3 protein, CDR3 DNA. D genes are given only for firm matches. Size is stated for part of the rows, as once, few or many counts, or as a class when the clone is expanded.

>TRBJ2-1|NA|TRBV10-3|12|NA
CAIRAAYNEQFF
TGTGCCATCCGCGCCGCCTACAATGAGCAGTTCTTC
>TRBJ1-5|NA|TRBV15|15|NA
CATSRDLGEGQPQHF
TGTGCCACCAGCAGAGATTTGGGGGAAGGACAGCCCCAGCATTTT
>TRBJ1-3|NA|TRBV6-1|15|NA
CASSPGVGFGNTIYF
TGTGCCAGCAGTCCCGGAGTCGGGTTTGGAAACACCATATATTTT
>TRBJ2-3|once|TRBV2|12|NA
CASSGETDTQYF
TGTGCCAGCAGTGGAGAGACAGATACGCAGTATTTT
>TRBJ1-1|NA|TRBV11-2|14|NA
CASSLIWEGTEAFF
TGTGCCAGCAGCTTAATATGGGAGGGCACTGAAGCTTTCTTT
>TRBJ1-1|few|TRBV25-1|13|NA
CASSRQLNTEAFF
TGTGCCAGCAGCCGACAGTTGAACACTGAAGCTTTCTTT
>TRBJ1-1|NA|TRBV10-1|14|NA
CASSESRVDTEAFF
TGCGCCAGCAGTGAGTCCCGCGTGGACACTGAAGCTTTCTTT
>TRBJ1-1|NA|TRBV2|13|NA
CASSRAGAAEAFF
TGTGCCAGCAGTCGGGCAGGCGCGGCTGAAGCTTTCTTT
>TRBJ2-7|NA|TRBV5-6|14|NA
CASSLPSGVYEQYF
TGTGCCAGCAGCTTGCCGTCAGGGGTCTACGAGCAGTACTTC
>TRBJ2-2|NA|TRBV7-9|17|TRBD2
CASSSLAANPNTGELFF
TGTGCCAGCAGCTCACTAGCGGCCAACCCGAACACCGGGGAGCTGTTTTTT
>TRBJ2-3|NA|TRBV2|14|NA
CATQGPDSTDTQYF
TGTGCCACTCAAGGCCCAGATAGCACAGATACGCAGTATTTT
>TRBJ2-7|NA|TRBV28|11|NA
CASTSSDEQYF
TGTGCCAGCACCAGCTCGGACGAGCAGTACTTC
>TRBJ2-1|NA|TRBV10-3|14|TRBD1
CATQGQESYNEQFF
TGTGCCACTCAAGGACAGGAGAGCTACAATGAGCAGTTCTTC
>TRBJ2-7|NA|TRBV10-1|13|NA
CASSPRGSNEQYF
TGCGCCAGCAGTCCCCGGGGCAGCAACGAGCAGTACTTC
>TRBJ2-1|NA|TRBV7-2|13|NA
CASSPFGINEQFF
TGTGCCAGCAGCCCCTTTGGGATCAATGAGCAGTTCTTC
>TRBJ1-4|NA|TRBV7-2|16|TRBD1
CASSLGQGGSNEKLFF
TGTGCCAGCAGCTTAGGGCAGGGGGGATCTAATGAAAAACTGTTTTTT
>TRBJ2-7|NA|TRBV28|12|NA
CASSLGGVEQYF
TGTGCCAGCAGTTTAGGTGGGGTCGAGCAGTACTTC
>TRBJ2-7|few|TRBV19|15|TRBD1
CASSKSGTGGSYQYF
TGTGCCAGTAGCAAGAGCGGGACAGGGGGTAGCTACCAGTACTTC
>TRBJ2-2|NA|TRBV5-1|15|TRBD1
CASSLQTGSTGELFF
TGCGCCAGCAGCCTACAGACAGGGAGCACCGGGGAGCTGTTTTTT
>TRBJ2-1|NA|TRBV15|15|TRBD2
CATSRSGTSGGEQFF
TGTGCCACCAGCAGATCCGGGACTAGCGGAGGTGAGCAGTTCTTC
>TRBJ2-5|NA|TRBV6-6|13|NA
CASARGAQETQYF
TGTGCCAGCGCCCGGGGGGCCCAAGAGACCCAGTACTTC
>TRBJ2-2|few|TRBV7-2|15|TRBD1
CASSPRQGYTGELFF
TGTGCCAGCAGCCCAAGACAGGGGTACACCGGGGAGCTGTTTTTT
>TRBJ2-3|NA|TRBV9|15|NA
CASSVEAGAPDTQYF
TGTGCCAGCAGCGTAGAGGCAGGGGCCCCAGATACGCAGTATTTT
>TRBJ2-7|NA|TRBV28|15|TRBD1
CASTGSGTGLYEQYF
TGTGCCAGCACTGGATCAGGGACAGGCCTCTACGAGCAGTACTTC
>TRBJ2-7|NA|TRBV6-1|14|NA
CASSEWWGLYEQYF
TGTGCCAGCAGTGAATGGTGGGGGCTCTACGAGCAGTACTTC
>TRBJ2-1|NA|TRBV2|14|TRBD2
CASSPASGSSEQFF
TGTGCCAGCAGTCCGGCTAGCGGGAGCTCTGAGCAGTTCTTC
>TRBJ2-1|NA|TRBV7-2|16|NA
CASSLFVLSSYNEQFF
TGTGCCAGCAGCCTTTTTGTGTTAAGCTCCTACAATGAGCAGTTCTTC
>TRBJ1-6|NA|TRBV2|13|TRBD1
CASKRQGESPLHF
TGTGCCAGCAAGAGACAGGGGGAATCACCCCTCCACTTT
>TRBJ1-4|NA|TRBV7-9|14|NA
CASSPGRGDEKLFF
TGTGCCAGCAGCCCCGGACGGGGGGATGAAAAACTGTTTTTT
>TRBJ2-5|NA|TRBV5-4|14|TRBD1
CASSPQGEGETQYF
TGTGCCAGCAGCCCCCAGGGGGAAGGAGAGACCCAGTACTTC
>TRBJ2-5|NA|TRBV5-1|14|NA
CASSSGPRRETQYF
TGCGCCAGCAGCTCCGGACCGCGACGGGAGACCCAGTACTTC
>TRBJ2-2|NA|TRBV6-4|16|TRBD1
CASSTGTGGDTGELFF
TGTGCCAGCAGTACCGGGACAGGGGGCGACACCGGGGAGCTGTTTTTT
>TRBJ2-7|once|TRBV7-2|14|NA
CASSLAKSSYEQYF
TGTGCCAGCAGCTTAGCGAAGAGCTCCTACGAGCAGTACTTC
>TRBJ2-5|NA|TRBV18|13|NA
CASSPRRGETQYF
TGTGCCAGCTCACCCAGGAGAGGGGAGACCCAGTACTTC
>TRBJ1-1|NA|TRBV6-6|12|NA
CASSSLDGRAFF
TGTGCCAGCAGTTCCCTGGACGGTAGAGCTTTCTTT
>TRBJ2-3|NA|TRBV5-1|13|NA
CATSSPSTDTQYF
TGCGCCACCTCCTCCCCAAGCACAGATACGCAGTATTTT
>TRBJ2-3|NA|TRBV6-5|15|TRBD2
CASRNIAGGTDTQYF
TGTGCCAGCAGAAACATAGCGGGGGGCACAGATACGCAGTATTTT
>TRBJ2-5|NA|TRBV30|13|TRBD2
CAWASGGGETQYF
TGTGCCTGGGCGAGCGGGGGGGGCGAGACCCAGTACTTC